The source of this T cell receptor beta chain is a study of T cells in Graves' hyperthyroidism and ophthalmopathy. Findings of the study overall: A model of 13 V-J pairs discriminated ophthalmopathy from stable hyperthyroidism.

In this sample, this clonotype turned up many times. Its antigen is undetermined. Trimming removed 0 bases at V and 4 bases at J, with 6 bases between. This CDR3 contains 13 residues. CDR1 is LGHNA, CDR2 YSLEER, per germline. Amplification of TCR beta CDR3 regions used RNA as the template. The study used the HTBI primer set for a first-round RT-PCR of the TCR CDR3. TCRdb redid the calling of the multiplex PCR reads with MiXCR, one entry per CDR3 protein. This sample has a few hundred thousand distinct CDR3 sequences; around 18% occur once, and the top ten carry around a sixth. The material sequenced was blood. The chain recombines TRBV4-3 with TRBJ1-2, with unresolved D. The source of this sequence is a middle-aged woman with Graves' ophthalmopathy. The CDR3 nucleotides read TGCGCCAGCAGCCAAGACAGCTTCTATGGCTACACCTTC. Protein product: CASSQDSFYGYTF.